Listed below are T cell receptor beta chains from one sample, sequenced in a study of T cell responses to AZD1222 COVID-19 vaccine. TCRdb's table, derived via immunoSEQ multiplex PCR, lists solely in-frame clones and lacks some. The table shows over 50,000 clones, with around 81% occurring only once. This material consisted of peripheral blood, taken 28 days after the second AZD1222 dose. The receptors here all came from an adult who received the AZD1222 COVID-19 vaccine. CDR3s include the opening cysteine and the closing phenylalanine or tryptophan. Fields, in order: CDR3 protein, CDR3 DNA, D gene, J gene, V gene, clone size. D genes are given only for firm matches. Clone size, where shown, is once, few, many, or a class for clones that have expanded.

CDR3aa: CSVEDQGQGGSYEQYF
CDR3nt: TGCAGCGTTGAAGATCAGGGACAGGGGGGCTCCTACGAGCAGTACTTC
d_gene: TRBD1
j_gene: TRBJ2-7
v_gene: TRBV29-1
abundance: NA

CDR3aa: CASSPTGGSEAFF
CDR3nt: TGTGCCAGCAGTCCCACCGGTGGGTCTGAAGCTTTCTTT
d_gene: NA
j_gene: TRBJ1-1
v_gene: TRBV6-5
abundance: NA

CDR3aa: CASSLVGTEAYEQYF
CDR3nt: TGTGCCAGCAGCTTAGTTGGGACAGAAGCATACGAGCAGTACTTC
d_gene: TRBD1
j_gene: TRBJ2-7
v_gene: TRBV7-2
abundance: NA

CDR3aa: CASSRETGELFF
CDR3nt: TGTGCCAGCAGTAGAGAGACCGGGGAGCTGTTTTTT
d_gene: NA
j_gene: TRBJ2-2
v_gene: TRBV28
abundance: NA

CDR3aa: CASSANTEAFF
CDR3nt: TGTGCCAGCAGCGCGAACACTGAAGCTTTCTTT
d_gene: NA
j_gene: TRBJ1-1
v_gene: TRBV7-9
abundance: NA

CDR3aa: CASSLLGGGTGELFF
CDR3nt: TGTGCCAGCAGCTTATTAGGAGGCGGCACCGGGGAGCTGTTTTTT
d_gene: NA
j_gene: TRBJ2-2
v_gene: TRBV7-3
abundance: few

CDR3aa: CASRWGGRAPSRGAYEQYF
CDR3nt: TGTGCCAGCAGGTGGGGGGGGAGGGCCCCTAGTAGAGGCGCCTACGAGCAGTACTTC
d_gene: TRBD2
j_gene: TRBJ2-7
v_gene: TRBV28
abundance: NA

CDR3aa: CASCGTGGFYNEQFF
CDR3nt: TGTGCCAGTTGCGGGACAGGGGGCTTCTACAATGAGCAGTTCTTC
d_gene: TRBD1
j_gene: TRBJ2-1
v_gene: TRBV19
abundance: NA

CDR3aa: CASGTGLASGRYEQYF
CDR3nt: TGCGCCAGCGGGACAGGGTTGGCTAGCGGGCGGTACGAGCAGTACTTC
d_gene: NA
j_gene: TRBJ2-7
v_gene: TRBV5-1
abundance: NA

CDR3aa: CASSWDSSTEAFF
CDR3nt: TGTGCCAGCAGTTGGGACTCGAGCACTGAAGCTTTCTTT
d_gene: NA
j_gene: TRBJ1-1
v_gene: TRBV6-5
abundance: medium-sized

CDR3aa: CASSPLPGGYTGELFF
CDR3nt: TGTGCCAGCTCACCGCTGCCGGGAGGCTACACCGGGGAGCTGTTTTTT
d_gene: TRBD2
j_gene: TRBJ2-2
v_gene: TRBV18
abundance: NA

CDR3aa: CASSKPSEGQNYGYTF
CDR3nt: TGTGCCAGCAGCAAACCCTCGGAGGGGCAGAACTATGGCTACACCTTC
d_gene: NA
j_gene: TRBJ1-2
v_gene: TRBV21-1
abundance: NA

CDR3aa: CASSRLAGDTPWELFF
CDR3nt: TGTGCCAGCAGCAGACTAGCGGGAGACACACCGTGGGAGCTGTTTTTT
d_gene: TRBD2
j_gene: TRBJ2-2
v_gene: TRBV11-1
abundance: NA

CDR3aa: CASSTGHVGNTEAFF
CDR3nt: TGCGCCAGCAGTACGGGACATGTGGGGAACACTGAAGCTTTCTTT
d_gene: NA
j_gene: TRBJ1-1
v_gene: TRBV5-1
abundance: NA

CDR3aa: CASWKAPLDPYQPQHF
CDR3nt: TGTGCCAGCTGGAAGGCCCCGCTTGACCCCTATCAGCCCCAGCATTTT
d_gene: NA
j_gene: TRBJ1-5
v_gene: TRBV6-6
abundance: NA

CDR3aa: CASSFSLNTEAFF
CDR3nt: TGTGCCAGCAGTTTCTCACTGAACACTGAAGCTTTCTTT
d_gene: NA
j_gene: TRBJ1-1
v_gene: TRBV12-3/TRBV12-4
abundance: NA

CDR3aa: CAIRTGGSYNSPLHF
CDR3nt: TGTGCCATACGTACAGGGGGCTCCTATAATTCACCCCTCCACTTT
d_gene: TRBD1
j_gene: TRBJ1-6
v_gene: TRBV2
abundance: once

CDR3aa: CASSPRAVIGGETQYF
CDR3nt: TGTGCCAGCTCACCGAGGGCGGTCATTGGGGGAGAGACCCAGTACTTC
d_gene: NA
j_gene: TRBJ2-5
v_gene: TRBV18
abundance: NA

CDR3aa: CASSSDRGTMNTEAFF
CDR3nt: TGCGCCAGCAGCTCGGACAGGGGAACCATGAACACTGAAGCTTTCTTT
d_gene: TRBD1
j_gene: TRBJ1-1
v_gene: TRBV5-1
abundance: once

CDR3aa: CSALVSYSYEQYF
CDR3nt: TGCAGCGCCTTGGTTTCCTACTCCTACGAGCAGTACTTC
d_gene: NA
j_gene: TRBJ2-7
v_gene: TRBV29-1
abundance: NA

CDR3aa: CASSPGQANTEAFF
CDR3nt: TGTGCCAGCAGCCCTGGACAGGCGAACACTGAAGCTTTCTTT
d_gene: TRBD1
j_gene: TRBJ1-1
v_gene: TRBV7-8
abundance: NA

CDR3aa: CASSFPSTQGNQPQHF
CDR3nt: TGTGCCAGCAGTTTCCCCTCCACCCAGGGCAATCAGCCCCAGCATTTT
d_gene: NA
j_gene: TRBJ1-5
v_gene: TRBV6-2/TRBV6-3
abundance: once

CDR3aa: CASSPESGHYGYTF
CDR3nt: TGTGCCAGCAGCCCGGAATCCGGGCACTATGGCTACACCTTC
d_gene: NA
j_gene: TRBJ1-2
v_gene: TRBV7-9
abundance: few

CDR3aa: CASSKQGVANEKLFF
CDR3nt: TGTGCCAGCAGCAAGCAGGGGGTGGCTAATGAAAAACTGTTTTTT
d_gene: TRBD1
j_gene: TRBJ1-4
v_gene: TRBV7-9
abundance: NA

CDR3aa: CATSNKKSYQETQYF
CDR3nt: TGTGCCACCAGCAACAAAAAGAGCTATCAAGAGACCCAGTACTTC
d_gene: NA
j_gene: TRBJ2-5
v_gene: TRBV15
abundance: NA

CDR3aa: CASSLALAGDPTNEQFF
CDR3nt: TGCGCCAGCAGCTTGGCCCTAGCGGGAGACCCGACCAATGAGCAGTTCTTC
d_gene: TRBD2
j_gene: TRBJ2-1
v_gene: TRBV5-1
abundance: few

CDR3aa: CASSPVGDPTGELFF
CDR3nt: TGTGCCAGCAGCCCTGTGGGGGACCCCACCGGGGAGCTGTTTTTT
d_gene: NA
j_gene: TRBJ2-2
v_gene: TRBV7-2
abundance: once

CDR3aa: CASSLGPLYEQYF
CDR3nt: TGTGCCAGTAGTTTAGGACCTCTATACGAGCAGTACTTC
d_gene: NA
j_gene: TRBJ2-7
v_gene: TRBV19
abundance: NA

CDR3aa: CASSSGQGSNQPQHF
CDR3nt: TGTGCCAGCAGTTCTGGACAGGGTAGCAATCAGCCCCAGCATTTT
d_gene: TRBD1
j_gene: TRBJ1-5
v_gene: TRBV28
abundance: NA

CDR3aa: CASSLTANNEQFF
CDR3nt: TGTGCCAGCAGTCTCACGGCTAACAATGAGCAGTTCTTC
d_gene: NA
j_gene: TRBJ2-1
v_gene: TRBV6-5
abundance: NA

CDR3aa: CASSLGGAGFTDTQYF
CDR3nt: TGTGCCAGCAGCCTGGGGGGTGCGGGATTCACAGATACGCAGTATTTT
d_gene: NA
j_gene: TRBJ2-3
v_gene: TRBV7-9
abundance: NA

CDR3aa: CASSITSVGPETQYF
CDR3nt: TGTGCCAGCAGCATTACTAGCGTAGGGCCCGAGACCCAGTACTTC
d_gene: TRBD2
j_gene: TRBJ2-5
v_gene: TRBV7-6
abundance: few

CDR3aa: CASSTFGQGFGYGYTF
CDR3nt: TGTGCCAGCAGTACCTTCGGACAGGGGTTTGGATATGGCTACACCTTC
d_gene: TRBD1
j_gene: TRBJ1-2
v_gene: TRBV28
abundance: few

CDR3aa: CAWGGSTEAFF
CDR3nt: TGTGCCTGGGGGGGCAGCACTGAAGCTTTCTTT
d_gene: NA
j_gene: TRBJ1-1
v_gene: TRBV11-1
abundance: few

CDR3aa: CASSSDRGYGYTF
CDR3nt: TGCGCCAGCAGCTCGGACAGGGGCTATGGCTACACCTTC
d_gene: TRBD1
j_gene: TRBJ1-2
v_gene: TRBV5-1
abundance: NA

CDR3aa: CASSPPGTASNQPQHF
CDR3nt: TGTGCCAGCTCACCTCCCGGGACAGCTAGCAATCAGCCCCAGCATTTT
d_gene: TRBD1
j_gene: TRBJ1-5
v_gene: TRBV18
abundance: NA

CDR3aa: CASSPAYEQYF
CDR3nt: TGTGCCAGCAGCCCGGCCTACGAGCAGTACTTC
d_gene: NA
j_gene: TRBJ2-7
v_gene: TRBV7-8
abundance: NA

CDR3aa: CAISEFPSGDTGELFF
CDR3nt: TGTGCCATCAGTGAGTTTCCTAGCGGAGACACCGGGGAGCTGTTTTTT
d_gene: TRBD2
j_gene: TRBJ2-2
v_gene: TRBV10-3
abundance: NA

CDR3aa: CASSFPLTNEQFF
CDR3nt: TGTGCCAGCAGTTTCCCCCTGACCAATGAGCAGTTCTTC
d_gene: NA
j_gene: TRBJ2-1
v_gene: TRBV28
abundance: NA

CDR3aa: CANCATGDGYGYTF
CDR3nt: TGTGCCAACTGCGCGACAGGGGACGGCTATGGCTACACCTTC
d_gene: TRBD1
j_gene: TRBJ1-2
v_gene: TRBV6-5
abundance: NA

CDR3aa: CASSPGGPLHF
CDR3nt: TGTGCCAGCAGTCCCGGCGGGCCCCTCCACTTT
d_gene: NA
j_gene: TRBJ1-6
v_gene: TRBV4-2
abundance: NA

CDR3aa: CATSRDTPAPGGYTF
CDR3nt: TGTGCCACCAGCAGAGATACGCCGGCTCCTGGGGGCTACACCTTC
d_gene: NA
j_gene: TRBJ1-2
v_gene: TRBV15
abundance: few

CDR3aa: CASSPVGERGYEQYF
CDR3nt: TGTGCCAGCAGTCCGGTAGGGGAGCGGGGCTACGAGCAGTACTTC
d_gene: TRBD2
j_gene: TRBJ2-7
v_gene: TRBV27
abundance: NA

CDR3aa: CASQGISPYEQYF
CDR3nt: TGTGCCAGCCAGGGGATCAGCCCCTACGAGCAGTACTTC
d_gene: NA
j_gene: TRBJ2-7
v_gene: TRBV28
abundance: NA

CDR3aa: CASTGGHEGDTQYF
CDR3nt: TGCGCCAGCACGGGAGGCCATGAGGGAGATACGCAGTATTTT
d_gene: TRBD2
j_gene: TRBJ2-3
v_gene: TRBV5-1
abundance: once

CDR3aa: CASSIETLSGANVLTF
CDR3nt: TGTGCCAGTAGTATAGAGACGTTGTCTGGGGCCAACGTCCTGACTTTC
d_gene: NA
j_gene: TRBJ2-6
v_gene: TRBV19
abundance: NA

CDR3aa: CASSQVVGYSYEQYF
CDR3nt: TGTGCCAGCAGCCAAGTGGTTGGCTACTCCTACGAGCAGTACTTC
d_gene: NA
j_gene: TRBJ2-7
v_gene: TRBV4-2
abundance: once

CDR3aa: CASSLWTGQGGNQPQHF
CDR3nt: TGTGCCAGCAGTTTATGGACGGGACAGGGGGGCAATCAGCCCCAGCATTTT
d_gene: TRBD1
j_gene: TRBJ1-5
v_gene: TRBV28
abundance: NA

CDR3aa: CASSSGLAGVVEQYF
CDR3nt: TGTGCCAGCAGCTCGGGACTAGCGGGAGTGGTTGAGCAGTACTTC
d_gene: TRBD2
j_gene: TRBJ2-7
v_gene: TRBV7-2
abundance: NA

CDR3aa: CASLRPGGAGGYTF
CDR3nt: TGTGCCAGTTTACGGCCAGGGGGCGCAGGGGGCTACACCTTC
d_gene: TRBD1
j_gene: TRBJ1-2
v_gene: TRBV7-9
abundance: NA

CDR3aa: CASSLKGDNEQYF
CDR3nt: TGTGCCAGCAGCCTAAAGGGAGACAACGAGCAGTACTTC
d_gene: NA
j_gene: TRBJ2-7
v_gene: TRBV4-2
abundance: once